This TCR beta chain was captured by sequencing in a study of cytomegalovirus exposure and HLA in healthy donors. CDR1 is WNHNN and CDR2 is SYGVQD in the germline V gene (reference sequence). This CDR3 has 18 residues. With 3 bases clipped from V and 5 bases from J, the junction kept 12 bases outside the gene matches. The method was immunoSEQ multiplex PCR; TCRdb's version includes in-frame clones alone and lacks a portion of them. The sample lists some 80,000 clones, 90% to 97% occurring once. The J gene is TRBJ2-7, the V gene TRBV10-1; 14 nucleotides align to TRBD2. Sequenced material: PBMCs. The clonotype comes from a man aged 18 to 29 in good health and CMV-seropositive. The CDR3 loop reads CASSDSVWTSGRIHEQYF. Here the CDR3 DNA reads TGCGCCAGCAGTGACTCCGTTTGGACTAGCGGGAGGATCCACGAGCAGTACTTC.